A selection of T cell receptor beta chains follows, all from one sample in a study of blood T cell repertoires in COVID-19. TCRdb keeps only in-frame clones here, not all; method: immunoSEQ multiplex PCR. The sample has 350,000 to 400,000 clones, more than 70% seen once. The sequenced sample was PBMCs or T cells enriched from blood (not recorded which). The receptors stem from a man in his forties in a cohort exposed to, infected with or recovered from COVID-19 (not recorded which). Each CDR3 is given with its conserved first and last residue. D genes are given only for firm matches. Some rows have no size entry. The others give once, few or many, or a class for an expanded clone.

V: TRBV27
size: -
D: TRBD1
J: TRBJ1-2
CDR3: CASSSIQGRSYGYTF
DNA: TGTGCCAGCAGTTCCATACAGGGGCGTAGCTATGGCTACACCTTC

V: TRBV10-2
size: -
D: TRBD1
J: TRBJ1-1
CDR3: CASGTGNTEAFF
DNA: TGCGCCAGCGGGACAGGTAACACTGAAGCTTTCTTT

V: TRBV7-9
size: -
D: TRBD2
J: TRBJ2-7
CDR3: CASSRTSGREGEQYF
DNA: TGTGCCAGCAGCCGGACTAGCGGGAGGGAAGGCGAGCAGTACTTC

V: TRBV9
size: -
D: -
J: TRBJ2-6
CDR3: CASSVELLSGANVLTF
DNA: TGTGCCAGCAGCGTAGAACTCCTCTCTGGGGCCAACGTCCTGACTTTC

V: TRBV19
size: -
D: -
J: TRBJ1-1
CDR3: CASSTVGTRGTEAFF
DNA: TGTGCCAGTAGTACCGTCGGGACAAGAGGCACTGAAGCTTTCTTT

V: TRBV7-3
size: -
D: -
J: TRBJ2-5
CDR3: CASSLGLANTGEETQYF
DNA: TGTGCCAGCAGCTTAGGGTTAGCTAACACCGGGGAGGAGACCCAGTACTTC

V: TRBV10-3
size: -
D: TRBD2
J: TRBJ2-1
CDR3: CAISESVSGRNEQFF
DNA: TGTGCCATCAGTGAGTCGGTTAGCGGGAGAAATGAGCAGTTCTTC

V: TRBV7-9
size: -
D: -
J: TRBJ2-5
CDR3: CASSSVRGSGDQETQYF
DNA: TGTGCCAGCAGCTCCGTCCGGGGTAGCGGAGACCAAGAGACCCAGTACTTC

V: TRBV5-1
size: once
D: TRBD1
J: TRBJ1-6
CDR3: CASSLSPGQGGPLHF
DNA: TGCGCCAGCAGCTTATCGCCCGGACAGGGAGGACCCCTCCACTTT

V: TRBV7-9
size: -
D: -
J: TRBJ1-4
CDR3: CASSRSGANEKLFF
DNA: TGTGCCAGCAGCCGGAGCGGGGCTAATGAAAAACTGTTTTTT

V: TRBV6-5
size: once
D: -
J: TRBJ2-2
CDR3: CASSQPGQNTGELFF
DNA: TGTGCCAGCAGTCAACCGGGACAGAACACCGGGGAGCTGTTTTTT

V: TRBV7-9
size: -
D: TRBD2
J: TRBJ2-1
CDR3: CASSPKAQLAGADNEQFF
DNA: TGTGCCAGCAGCCCTAAGGCCCAACTAGCGGGAGCGGACAATGAGCAGTTCTTC

V: TRBV3-1/TRBV3-2
size: -
D: TRBD2
J: TRBJ2-2
CDR3: CASSRGLAGGSGELFF
DNA: TGTGCCAGCAGCCGGGGACTAGCGGGAGGTTCCGGGGAGCTGTTTTTT

V: TRBV6-5
size: -
D: TRBD1
J: TRBJ2-3
CDR3: CASSLSGGLGDTQYF
DNA: TGTGCCAGCAGTCTGTCAGGGGGCTTAGGAGATACGCAGTATTTT

V: TRBV18
size: -
D: TRBD1
J: TRBJ2-1
CDR3: CASSPGQYNEQFF
DNA: TGTGCCAGCTCCCCGGGACAGTACAATGAGCAGTTCTTC

V: TRBV5-5
size: -
D: TRBD1
J: TRBJ1-1
CDR3: CASSLRGQKNTEAFF
DNA: TGTGCCAGCAGCTTGAGGGGACAGAAGAACACTGAAGCTTTCTTT

V: TRBV27
size: -
D: TRBD2
J: TRBJ2-3
CDR3: CASSSLAGVSTDTQYF
DNA: TGTGCCAGCAGTTCTCTAGCGGGAGTAAGCACAGATACGCAGTATTTT

V: TRBV28
size: once
D: TRBD1
J: TRBJ1-2
CDR3: CASSLLGTGANYGYTF
DNA: TGTGCCAGCAGTTTACTGGGGACAGGGGCCAACTATGGCTACACCTTC

V: TRBV27
size: -
D: -
J: TRBJ2-2
CDR3: CASSSQTVSGELFF
DNA: TGTGCCAGCAGTTCCCAGACAGTCAGCGGGGAGCTGTTTTTT

V: TRBV2
size: once
D: -
J: TRBJ2-7
CDR3: CASRQEILYEQYF
DNA: TGTGCCAGCCGACAGGAGATCCTCTACGAGCAGTACTTC

V: TRBV28
size: -
D: TRBD1
J: TRBJ1-5
CDR3: CASSFAGGRNQPQHF
DNA: TGTGCCAGCAGTTTTGCAGGGGGCCGCAATCAGCCCCAGCATTTT

V: TRBV15
size: -
D: -
J: TRBJ2-1
CDR3: CATSKNRGTAGSEQFF
DNA: TGTGCCACCAGCAAAAACAGGGGAACGGCGGGGAGTGAGCAGTTCTTC

V: TRBV5-1
size: few
D: TRBD2
J: TRBJ2-7
CDR3: CASSESTSGYYEQYF
DNA: TGCGCCAGCAGCGAATCGACTAGCGGATACTACGAGCAGTACTTC

V: TRBV7-3
size: -
D: -
J: TRBJ2-1
CDR3: CASSSGTFNEQFF
DNA: TGTGCCAGCAGCTCCGGGACTTTCAATGAGCAGTTCTTC

V: TRBV5-4
size: -
D: TRBD2
J: TRBJ2-1
CDR3: CASRPGLAGEQFF
DNA: TGTGCCAGCAGACCGGGACTAGCTGGTGAGCAGTTCTTC

V: TRBV19
size: -
D: -
J: TRBJ2-6
CDR3: CASRAHSGANVLTF
DNA: TGTGCCAGTAGGGCACACTCTGGGGCCAACGTCCTGACTTTC

V: TRBV11-2
size: -
D: -
J: TRBJ1-2
CDR3: CASSASTGFYGYTF
DNA: TGTGCCAGCAGCGCTAGTACAGGGTTTTATGGCTACACCTTC

V: TRBV10-2
size: -
D: -
J: TRBJ2-3
CDR3: CASRGLTDTQYF
DNA: TGCGCCAGCAGAGGACTCACAGATACGCAGTATTTT

V: TRBV9
size: -
D: TRBD1
J: TRBJ1-6
CDR3: CASSAGTGPNSPLHF
DNA: TGTGCCAGCAGCGCCGGGACAGGCCCTAATTCACCCCTCCACTTT

V: TRBV4-1
size: -
D: -
J: TRBJ2-1
CDR3: CASSHPLSSYNEQFF
DNA: TGCGCCAGCAGCCACCCACTTAGCTCCTACAATGAGCAGTTCTTC

V: TRBV25-1
size: -
D: TRBD1
J: TRBJ1-2
CDR3: CASRGQGQPPHYGYTF
DNA: TGTGCCAGCAGAGGACAGGGTCAGCCCCCCCACTATGGCTACACCTTC

V: TRBV18
size: -
D: -
J: TRBJ1-5
CDR3: CASADSRNQPQHF
DNA: TGTGCCAGCGCTGACAGTCGCAATCAGCCCCAGCATTTT

V: TRBV5-4
size: -
D: -
J: TRBJ1-1
CDR3: CASSSWNTEAFF
DNA: TGTGCCAGCAGTTCATGGAACACTGAAGCTTTCTTT

V: TRBV6-5
size: -
D: TRBD1
J: TRBJ1-1
CDR3: CASSYSRTGDTEAFF
DNA: TGTGCCAGCAGTTACTCGAGGACAGGGGACACTGAAGCTTTCTTT

V: TRBV5-1
size: -
D: -
J: TRBJ2-5
CDR3: CASSLVAAGQETQYF
DNA: TGCGCCAGCAGCTTGGTAGCGGCAGGCCAAGAGACCCAGTACTTC

V: TRBV28
size: -
D: -
J: TRBJ1-2
CDR3: CASSPPDSGTNYGYTF
DNA: TGTGCCAGCAGTCCACCTGATTCGGGTACCAACTATGGCTACACCTTC

V: TRBV19
size: -
D: -
J: TRBJ2-7
CDR3: CASSSYMRYEQYF
DNA: TGTGCCAGTTCCAGCTACATGAGGTACGAGCAGTACTTC

V: TRBV2
size: -
D: -
J: TRBJ2-5
CDR3: CASSILDSWAQYF
DNA: TGTGCCAGCAGTATCCTAGATTCATGGGCCCAGTACTTC

V: TRBV5-1
size: -
D: TRBD1
J: TRBJ1-2
CDR3: CASSQGTGGRYGYTF
DNA: TGCGCCAGCAGCCAAGGGACAGGGGGCCGCTATGGCTACACCTTC

V: TRBV25-1
size: -
D: -
J: TRBJ1-1
CDR3: CASSDEGGGEAFF
DNA: TGTGCCAGCAGTGATGAGGGGGGGGGTGAAGCTTTCTTT

V: TRBV7-8
size: -
D: TRBD1
J: TRBJ2-2
CDR3: CASSPHPTGAGTGELFF
DNA: TGTGCCAGCAGCCCGCACCCGACAGGGGCTGGCACCGGGGAGCTGTTTTTT

V: TRBV4-2
size: -
D: TRBD2
J: TRBJ2-3
CDR3: CASSHPEAGVYRDTQYF
DNA: TGTGCCAGCAGCCACCCCGAAGCGGGAGTTTATAGGGATACGCAGTATTTT

V: TRBV29-1
size: -
D: TRBD1
J: TRBJ2-7
CDR3: CSAMTGTYEQYF
DNA: TGCAGCGCCATGACAGGGACCTACGAGCAGTACTTC

V: TRBV28
size: -
D: -
J: TRBJ2-3
CDR3: CASSGSTDTQYF
DNA: TGTGCCAGCAGTGGGAGTACAGATACGCAGTATTTT

V: TRBV14
size: -
D: -
J: TRBJ2-7
CDR3: CASSQVGRRYEQYF
DNA: TGTGCCAGCAGCCAAGTGGGGAGGCGGTACGAGCAGTACTTC

V: TRBV5-1
size: -
D: -
J: TRBJ1-2
CDR3: CASSLGQGLYGYTF
DNA: TGCGCCAGCAGCTTGGGGCAGGGCCTCTATGGCTACACCTTC

V: TRBV5-1
size: -
D: TRBD1
J: TRBJ2-2
CDR3: CASSSIGFSDRADTGELFF
DNA: TGCGCCAGCAGCTCCATAGGATTTTCTGACAGGGCGGACACCGGGGAGCTGTTTTTT

V: TRBV28
size: -
D: TRBD1
J: TRBJ2-2
CDR3: CASRGGRTGELFF
DNA: TGTGCCAGCAGAGGGGGCCGGACCGGGGAGCTGTTTTTT

V: TRBV27
size: once
D: -
J: TRBJ2-3
CDR3: CASSEYTSTDTQYF
DNA: TGTGCCAGCTCCGAGTATACTAGCACAGATACGCAGTATTTT

V: TRBV11-3
size: -
D: TRBD1
J: TRBJ2-1
CDR3: CASSPSGTGGNEQFF
DNA: TGTGCCAGCAGCCCATCCGGGACAGGGGGGAATGAGCAGTTCTTC

V: TRBV6-5
size: -
D: -
J: TRBJ2-7
CDR3: CASSYGPSNEQYF
DNA: TGTGCCAGCAGTTACGGACCTAGCAACGAGCAGTACTTC

V: TRBV29-1
size: -
D: -
J: TRBJ1-1
CDR3: CSVDSLGTEAFF
DNA: TGCAGCGTAGACAGCTTAGGCACTGAAGCTTTCTTT

V: TRBV2
size: -
D: TRBD2
J: TRBJ2-7
CDR3: CASSYIAGEQYF
DNA: TGTGCCAGCAGTTACATAGCGGGAGAGCAGTACTTC

V: TRBV2
size: -
D: -
J: TRBJ2-1
CDR3: CASTSGQLYNEQFF
DNA: TGTGCCAGCACCTCGGGACAACTCTACAATGAGCAGTTCTTC

V: TRBV7-9
size: -
D: -
J: TRBJ2-1
CDR3: CASSFGTADSEQFF
DNA: TGTGCCAGCAGCTTCGGAACAGCCGACAGTGAGCAGTTCTTC

V: TRBV20-1
size: few
D: -
J: TRBJ2-7
CDR3: CSLNQAYEQYF
DNA: TGCAGTCTAAATCAGGCCTACGAGCAGTACTTC

V: TRBV27
size: -
D: TRBD2
J: TRBJ2-7
CDR3: CASMARGEVPTYEQYF
DNA: TGTGCCAGCATGGCCCGGGGGGAGGTACCCACCTACGAGCAGTACTTC

V: TRBV28
size: -
D: -
J: TRBJ1-1
CDR3: CASSLGQGGTEAFF
DNA: TGTGCCAGCAGTTTAGGGCAGGGAGGCACTGAAGCTTTCTTT

V: TRBV7-9
size: -
D: -
J: TRBJ1-6
CDR3: CASSLSGSYNSPLHF
DNA: TGTGCCAGCAGCTTATCAGGGTCGTATAATTCACCCCTCCACTTT